This TCR beta chain was captured by sequencing in a study of T cell repertoires in cytomegalovirus infection (dated by TCRdb to the late 2010s). About the study as a whole: Recently identified HLA-C-restricted CMV epitopes, whose presentation resists viral immunomodulation, were targeted by peptide stimulations together with well-studied HLA-B-restricted epitopes. Because public TCR beta signatures pointed to carriage of CMV infection together with the matching HLA type, the HLA type of each donor mattered for the analysis. Points the paper makes about the study in general: Cumulative frequency of public TCR beta family members discriminated carriers of CMV infection plus the relevant HLA type in this cohort and an independent 352-donor cohort. The ex vivo response was dominated by HLA-C-restricted CMV-specific TCR beta clonotypes, which also provided the single most frequent clonotype in two of eight donors.

Explained via the paper, the treatment or condition label denotes: in vitro stimulation with specific CMV peptide epitopes to enrich CMV-specific T cells. CDR1 SGHTA and CDR2 FQGNSA were looked up in the germline V gene. The CDR3 goes from the cysteine to the phenylalanine over 16 residues. Of the read, only the CDR3 DNA is kept; its 48 bases are in frame from base 1. Compared with germline, V lacks 5 bases and J lacks 4 bases; bases without a gene match: 11. The listed sequencing device is Illumina HiSeq 1500. The raw public reads went through TCRdb reprocessing: fastp at Q25, MiXCR clone calling, in-frame beta chains kept. Rows are unified per CDR3 protein, each entry keeping the most common DNA and genes. In all, the sample holds about 310,000 distinct CDR3 sequences, and approximately 25% of those were seen once. The ten top clones hold approximately 12% of the sample. Of note for this clonotype: The specificity of this receptor is unknown. Base qualities are not at hand, and no much larger clone is one base apart.

The sequence came from a human donor in good health (CMV status not recorded). Some clones in this sample may be carry-over from other donors' samples. The sample consisted of cultured PBMCs, taken from culture after CMV antigen stimulation. This chain joins TRBV7-2 to TRBJ1-1; 9 of the junction bases match TRBD1. The base sequence is TGTGCCAGCAGCCCAGTACAGGGGGCTGGGGGCACTGAAGCTTTCTTT. Translated, this gives CASSPVQGAGGTEAFF.